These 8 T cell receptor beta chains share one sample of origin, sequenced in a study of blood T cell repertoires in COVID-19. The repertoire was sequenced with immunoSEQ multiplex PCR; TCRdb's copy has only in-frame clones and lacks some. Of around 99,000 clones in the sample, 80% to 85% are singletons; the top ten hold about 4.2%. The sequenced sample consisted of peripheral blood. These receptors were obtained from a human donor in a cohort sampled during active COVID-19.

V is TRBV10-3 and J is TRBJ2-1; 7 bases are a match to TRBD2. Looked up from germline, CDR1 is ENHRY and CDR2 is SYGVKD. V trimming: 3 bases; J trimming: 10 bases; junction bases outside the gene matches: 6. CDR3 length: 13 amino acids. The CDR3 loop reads CAISDSTSREQFF. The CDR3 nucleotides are TGTGCCATCAGTGATTCGACTAGCAGGGAGCAGTTCTTC.

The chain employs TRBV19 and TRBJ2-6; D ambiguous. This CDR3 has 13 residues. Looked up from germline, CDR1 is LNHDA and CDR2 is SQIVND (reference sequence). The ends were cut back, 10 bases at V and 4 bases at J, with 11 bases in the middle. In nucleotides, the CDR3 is TGTGCCACAACTTTTCCCGGGGCCAACGTCCTGACTTTC. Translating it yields CATTFPGANVLTF.

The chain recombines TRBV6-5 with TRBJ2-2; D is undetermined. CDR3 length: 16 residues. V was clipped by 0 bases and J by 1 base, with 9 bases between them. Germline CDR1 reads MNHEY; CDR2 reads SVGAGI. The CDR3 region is CASSYSMAGNTGELFF. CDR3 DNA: TGTGCCAGCAGTTACTCGATGGCAGGGAACACCGGGGAGCTGTTTTTT.

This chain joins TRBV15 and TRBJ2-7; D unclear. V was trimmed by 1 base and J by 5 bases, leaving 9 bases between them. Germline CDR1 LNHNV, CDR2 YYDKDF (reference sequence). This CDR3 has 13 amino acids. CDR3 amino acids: CATSRARRDEQYF. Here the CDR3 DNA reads TGTGCCACCAGCAGAGCCCGCCGGGACGAGCAGTACTTC.

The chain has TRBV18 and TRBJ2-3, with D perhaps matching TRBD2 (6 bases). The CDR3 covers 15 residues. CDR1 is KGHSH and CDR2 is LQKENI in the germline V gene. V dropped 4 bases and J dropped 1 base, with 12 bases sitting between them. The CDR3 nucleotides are TGTGCCAGCTCACTCCCGGGACTGCGCACAGATACGCAGTATTTT. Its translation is CASSLPGLRTDTQYF.

CDR3: CASSLHPNDRLVGNTIYF. In DNA, the CDR3 is TGTGCCAGCAGCCTACACCCCAACGACAGGCTGGTTGGAAACACCATATATTTT. The chain recombines TRBV3-1 (or the pseudogene TRBV3-2) with TRBJ1-3, with D maybe TRBD1 (6 bases). From germline, CDR1 is LGHDT and CDR2 YNNKEL (reference sequence). Trimming shortened V by 4 bases and J by 3 bases, and 22 bases separated the two germline ends. This CDR3 is 18 amino acids long.

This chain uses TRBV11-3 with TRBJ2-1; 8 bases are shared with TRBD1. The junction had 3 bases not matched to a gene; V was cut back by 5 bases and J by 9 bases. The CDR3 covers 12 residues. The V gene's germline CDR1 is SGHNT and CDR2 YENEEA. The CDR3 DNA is TGTGCCAGCAGCCAGACAGGGGCTGAGCAGTTCTTC. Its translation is CASSQTGAEQFF.

CDR3 region: CASSIFGGRETQYF. CDR3 bases: TGTGCCAGTAGTATCTTCGGAGGGAGGGAGACCCAGTACTTC. The V gene is TRBV19, the J gene TRBJ2-5, with D tentatively TRBD2 (6 bases). V was clipped by 3 bases and J by 5 bases, with 13 bases between them. The germline V gene has CDR1 LNHDA and CDR2 SQIVND (reference sequence). The CDR3 is 14 residues long.